This T cell receptor beta chain was recovered during a study of OX40 agonist ivuxolimab in advanced cancers. Study in general: Patients treated during dose escalation were battling hepatocellular carcinoma, melanoma, renal cell or head and neck cancer. Averaging around 60 years in age, with a range of about 23 to 90, the cohort was approximately 83% male. Study-wide results and limits: In the expanded peripheral T cells, antigen specificity was never determined.

Patients were ineligible given autoimmune disease history or systemic immunosuppression. Using immunoSEQ multiplex PCR, the repertoire was profiled, and TCRdb retains in-frame clones only, with some absent. The data show around 57,000 clones, with about 92% seen just once and approximately 20% held by the top ten. In the case of this clone: Its specificity is not known.

The CDR3 sequence is 14 residues long. With V trimmed by 0 bases and J by 2 bases, 4 bases remained unmatched. Germline V gene lookup returns CDR1 GTSNPN and CDR2 SVGIG (reference sequence). The rearrangement links TRBV30 to TRBJ2-7; 7 bases match TRBD2. The receptor was isolated from an adult with an advanced solid tumor such as melanoma, head and neck, liver or kidney cancer. The sequences come from CD4+ or CD8+ T cells sorted from blood, collected in a trial of the OX40 agonist ivuxolimab. For the CDR3, the DNA is TGTGCCTGGAGTGTAGGGGAGGGGCCCTACGAGCAGTACTTC. Protein: CAWSVGEGPYEQYF.